A single sample gave rise to the 22 T cell receptor beta chains below, sequenced in a study of OX40 agonist ivuxolimab in advanced cancers. Using immunoSEQ multiplex PCR, the repertoire was profiled, and TCRdb retains in-frame clones only, with some absent. The sample records approximately 58,000 clones, roughly 80% being singletons. The sequencing used CD4+ or CD8+ T cells sorted from blood, collected in a trial of the OX40 agonist ivuxolimab. The receptors derive from an adult with an advanced solid tumor such as melanoma, head and neck, liver or kidney cancer.

This chain joins TRBV29-1 and TRBJ2-7; TRBD2 matches at 10 bases. There are 19 residues in the CDR3. The germline gives CDR1 SQVTM, CDR2 ANQGSEA. V was clipped by 0 bases and J by 9 bases; unmatched bases: 23. CDR3 residues: CSVEDPQRLAGYINWGQYF. DNA for the CDR3: TGCAGCGTTGAAGATCCCCAAAGACTAGCGGGTTATATTAATTGGGGGCAGTACTTC.

J is TRBJ2-7 and V is TRBV10-2; TRBD2 might be the D (6 bases). V lost 7 bases and J 0 bases, leaving 10 bases between the germline ends. Germline V gives CDR1 WSHSY, CDR2 SAAADI. This CDR3 has 13 residues. The CDR3 DNA follows: TGCGCCAGCAAGTCTAGCGACTCCTACGAGCAGTACTTC. Its translation is CASKSSDSYEQYF.

This chain links TRBV18 with TRBJ2-1, with no clear D. Per the germline V gene, CDR1 is KGHSH and CDR2 is LQKENI. The CDR3 totals 12 residues. V lost 2 bases, J lost 10 bases, and 9 bases lay in between. The CDR3 DNA reads TGTGCCAGCTCACCAAGGCTCGGCGAGCAGTTCTTC. Translation gives CASSPRLGEQFF.

A few counts support this clone. The J gene is TRBJ1-2, the V gene TRBV5-4; a weak D match, TRBD1 (5 bases). Trimming took 0 bases from V and 1 from J, leaving 7 bases between them. The CDR3 totals 14 residues. Germline loops: CDR1 SGHNT, CDR2 YYREEE (reference sequence). This CDR3 reads CASSLGGGNYGYTF. For the CDR3, the DNA is TGTGCCAGCAGCTTGGGTGGGGGTAACTATGGCTACACCTTC.

V and J are TRBV2 and TRBJ1-5, with 9 bases matching TRBD1. This CDR3 is 14 amino acids long. V lost 6 bases, J lost 5 bases, and 5 bases stayed unmatched. The germline CDR1 and CDR2 sequences are SNHLY and FYNNEI. In nucleotides, the CDR3 is TGTGCCAGCAGCTGGGGGGACAGGGATCAGCCCCAGCATTTT. Amino acid sequence: CASSWGDRDQPQHF.

V gene TRBV7-3 combines with J gene TRBJ2-3; a weak D match, TRBD2 (6 bases). Germline assignment: CDR1 SGHTA and CDR2 FQGTGA. The V gene lost 0 bases and the J gene lost 3 bases, with 10 bases spanning the gap. The CDR3 runs to 15 residues. The CDR3 loop reads CASSLTGRETDTQYF. CDR3 DNA sequence: TGTGCCAGCAGCTTAACTGGACGGGAGACAGATACGCAGTATTTT.

This rearrangement joins TRBV7-9 to TRBJ1-3; 7 nucleotides match TRBD1. V dropped 11 bases and J dropped 0; count of bases not matched to a gene: 10. Looked up from germline, CDR1 is SEHNR and CDR2 is FQNEAQ (reference sequence). The CDR3 is 15 residues long. The CDR3 nucleotides read TGTGCCGGGACCCTCGGACAGGTCTCTGGAAACACCATATATTTT. It codes for CAGTLGQVSGNTIYF.

This clone was seen a single time. The chain links TRBV5-6 to TRBJ2-2, with 8 bases aligning to TRBD1. The junction had 12 bases not matched to a gene; V was cut back by 4 bases and J by 7 bases. The V gene's germline CDR1 is SGHDT and CDR2 YYEEEE. The CDR3 spans 16 residues. The CDR3 sequence: CASSPKTGGSNGELFF. The CDR3 DNA is TGTGCCAGCAGCCCAAAAACAGGGGGTAGTAACGGGGAGCTGTTTTTT.

DNA for the CDR3: TGTGCCTGGACCCCGGACAGGGACGAAGCTTTCTTT. Encoded protein: CAWTPDRDEAFF. V and J are TRBV30 and TRBJ1-1; 8 bases match TRBD1. The V and J ends lost 4 bases and 8 bases, in that order; junction bases with no gene match: 6. The CDR3 runs to 12 residues. CDR1 and CDR2 (germline): GTSNPN, SVGIG (reference sequence).

V is TRBV6-1 and J is TRBJ1-5; D gene ambiguous. Germline CDR1 and CDR2: MNHNS and SASEGT. Trimming stripped 8 bases from V and 0 bases from J, with 8 bases between. This CDR3 region has 13 residues. The CDR3 DNA follows: TGTGCCAGCCTTCCCTATAGCAATCAGCCCCAGCATTTT. Its protein is CASLPYSNQPQHF.

This clone was detected only once. V is TRBV5-4 and J is TRBJ2-5; no definite D call. The CDR3 loop spans 12 amino acids. Trimming removed 3 bases from V and 4 bases from J, with 7 bases in between. CDR1 and CDR2 from the germline V gene are SGHNT and YYREEE (reference sequence). DNA of the CDR3: TGTGCCAGCAGCTCGTACGTAGAGACCCAGTACTTC. It yields the protein CASSSYVETQYF.

The chain uses TRBV11-2 and TRBJ2-1; 7 bases align to TRBD1. Germline V gene sequence: CDR1 SGHAT, CDR2 FQNNGV. With V trimmed by 3 bases and J by 0 bases, 5 bases remained unmatched. CDR3 length equals 16 residues. In nucleotides, the CDR3 is TGTGCCAGCAGCTTCAGGGGGAGTAGCTCCTACAATGAGCAGTTCTTC. Amino acids: CASSFRGSSSYNEQFF.

CDR3 region: CASSFPGGGNTIYF. CDR3 in DNA: TGTGCCAGCAGCTTCCCAGGGGGAGGAAACACCATATATTTT. The rearrangement links TRBV7-9 to TRBJ1-3; 7 positions match TRBD1. Germline V lookup: CDR1 SEHNR, CDR2 FQNEAQ (reference sequence). After removal of 3 bases from V and 4 bases from J, the junction contained 3 bases not matched to a gene. This CDR3 has 14 residues.

V usage is TRBV7-3 and J usage is TRBJ1-1; no reliable D call. This CDR3 is built from 13 residues. With 2 bases removed from V and 0 bases from J, the gap between germline ends came to 4 bases. Germline lookup yields CDR1 SGHTA and CDR2 FQGTGA. The CDR3 reads CASSLSVNTEAFF. The CDR3 nucleotides are TGTGCCAGCAGCTTATCGGTGAACACTGAAGCTTTCTTT.

The V and J genes are TRBV10-1 and TRBJ2-7, with D unclear. Germline V gene sequence: CDR1 WNHNN, CDR2 SYGVQD (reference sequence). The V end lost 3 bases, the J end lost 0 bases, and 12 bases lay between the germline ends. This CDR3 has 15 amino acids. The CDR3 protein is CASSDNKGVSYEQYF. DNA of the CDR3: TGCGCCAGCAGTGATAATAAGGGCGTCTCCTACGAGCAGTACTTC.

V gene TRBV9 combines with J gene TRBJ2-1; 8 nucleotides align to TRBD2. There are 15 residues in the CDR3. V dropped 3 bases and J dropped 8; count of bases not matched to a gene: 10. Germline V gene sequence: CDR1 SGDLS, CDR2 YYNGEE. The CDR3 reads CASSDLAGVFDEQFF. Here the CDR3 DNA reads TGTGCCAGCAGCGATCTAGCGGGCGTTTTCGATGAGCAGTTCTTC.

The V and J genes are TRBV4-2 and TRBJ2-1; D gene uncertain. The length of the CDR3 is 13 residues. Trimming took 4 bases from V and 7 from J, leaving 11 bases between them. The germline gives CDR1 LGHNA, CDR2 YNFKEQ. The CDR3 sequence: CASSPPTGNEQFF. CDR3 nucleotide sequence: TGTGCCAGCAGCCCCCCTACCGGGAATGAGCAGTTCTTC.

The rearrangement links TRBV27 to TRBJ2-2; a possible D gene is TRBD2 (5 bases). The length of the CDR3 is 14 residues. Germline CDR1 is MNHEY and CDR2 is SMNVEV (reference sequence). The ends were cut back, 10 bases at V and 8 bases at J, with 20 bases in the middle. Here the CDR3 reads CATGSGNSEGELFF. CDR3 sequence (DNA): TGTGCCACCGGGTCAGGAAATAGCGAAGGGGAGCTGTTTTTT.

This clone was counted between two and nine times. The rearrangement links TRBV9 to TRBJ1-4; D gene unclear. The germline V and J ends were trimmed by 0 bases and 8 bases, with 14 bases remaining between them. Per germline, CDR1 SGDLS and CDR2 YYNGEE. This CDR3 has 15 residues. The CDR3 loop reads CASSVALTREEKLFF. The CDR3 DNA reads as TGTGCCAGCAGCGTAGCTTTGACACGCGAAGAAAAACTGTTTTTT.

This clone was counted a single time. This could be a read error, since a much larger clone is one nucleotide away. The V and J genes are TRBV5-5 and TRBJ1-5; TRBD1 agrees at 9 bases. The trim removed 3 bases at V and 5 bases at J, leaving 0 bases unmatched. Germline assignment: CDR1 SGHKS and CDR2 YYEKEE (reference sequence). This CDR3 contains 13 residues. The DNA of the CDR3 is TGTGCCAGCAGCTGGGACAGGGATCAGCCCCAGCATTTT. Its translation is CASSWDRDQPQHF.

The rearrangement joins TRBV5-1 to TRBJ2-5; 8 bases are a match to TRBD2. This CDR3 has 15 amino acids. The germline V gene encodes CDR1 SGHRS and CDR2 YFSETQ. Germline trimming cut 6 bases from V and 5 bases from J; bases unmatched to any gene: 12. CDR3 protein: CASTSGGAHPETQYF. Here the CDR3 DNA reads TGCGCCAGCACCTCCGGGGGGGCTCATCCTGAGACCCAGTACTTC.

The V gene is TRBV9, the J gene TRBJ2-7; no firm D call. CDR1 is SGDLS, CDR2 YYNGEE, per germline. CDR3 length equals 18 residues. Here the CDR3 DNA reads TGTGTAGGGCGTATCGGCAGCGCAGCGACCGCCGCCACCTACGAGCAGTACTTC. Amino acid sequence: CVGRIGSAATAATYEQYF.